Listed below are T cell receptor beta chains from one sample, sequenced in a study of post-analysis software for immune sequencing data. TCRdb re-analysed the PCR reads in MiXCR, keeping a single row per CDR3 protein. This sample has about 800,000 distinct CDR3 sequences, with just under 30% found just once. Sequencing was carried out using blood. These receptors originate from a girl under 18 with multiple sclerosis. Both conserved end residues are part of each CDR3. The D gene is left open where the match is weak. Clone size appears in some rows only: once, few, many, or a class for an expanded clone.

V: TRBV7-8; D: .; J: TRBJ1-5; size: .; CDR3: CASRPHGSNQPQHF; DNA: TGTGCCAGCAGACCCCACGGAAGCAATCAGCCCCAGCATTTT
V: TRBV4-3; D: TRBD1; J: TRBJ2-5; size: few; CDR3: CASSQDQGARGAEETQYF; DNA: TGCGCCAGCAGCCAAGATCAGGGGGCGCGGGGCGCGGAGGAGACCCAGTACTTC
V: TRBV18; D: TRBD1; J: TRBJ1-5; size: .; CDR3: CASSPGQDDQPQHF; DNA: TGTGCCAGCTCACCGGGACAGGATGACCAGCCCCAGCATTTT
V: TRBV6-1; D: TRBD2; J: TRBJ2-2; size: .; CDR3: CASNLRGGLAGVRTGELFF; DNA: TGTGCCAGCAACCTACGTGGGGGACTAGCGGGAGTCCGGACCGGGGAGCTGTTTTTT
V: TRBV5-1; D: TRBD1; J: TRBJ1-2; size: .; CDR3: CASSYMTGYVGYTF; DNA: TGCGCCAGCAGCTACATGACAGGGTATGTCGGCTACACCTTC
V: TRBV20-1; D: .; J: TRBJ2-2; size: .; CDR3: CSAKWFDGELFF; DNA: TGCAGTGCCAAGTGGTTTGACGGGGAGCTGTTTTTT
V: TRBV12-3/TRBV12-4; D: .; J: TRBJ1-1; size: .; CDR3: CASSRDPRGSTEAFF; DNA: TGTGCCAGCAGCCGCGACCCTAGGGGGAGCACTGAAGCTTTCTTT
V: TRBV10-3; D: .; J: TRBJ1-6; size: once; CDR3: CAIATREADSPLHF; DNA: TGTGCCATCGCCACACGCGAAGCGGATTCACCCCTCCACTTT
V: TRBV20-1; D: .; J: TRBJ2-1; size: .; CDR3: CSASADGDYNEQFF; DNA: TGCAGTGCTAGTGCCGATGGGGACTACAATGAGCAGTTCTTC
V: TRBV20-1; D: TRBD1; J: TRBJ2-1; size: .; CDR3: CSAPPWDRGGDEQFF; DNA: TGCAGTGCGCCGCCGTGGGACAGGGGTGGAGATGAGCAGTTCTTC
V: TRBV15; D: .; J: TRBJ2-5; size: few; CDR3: CATSRDTGEGETQYF; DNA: TGTGCCACCAGCAGAGATACCGGGGAAGGAGAGACCCAGTACTTC
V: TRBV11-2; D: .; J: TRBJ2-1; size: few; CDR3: CASSPGHYNEQFF; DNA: TGTGCCAGCAGCCCGGGACACTACAATGAGCAGTTCTTC
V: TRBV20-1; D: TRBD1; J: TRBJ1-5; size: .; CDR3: CSAAIPNRGHQPQHF; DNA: TGCAGTGCCGCGATACCTAACAGGGGTCATCAGCCCCAGCATTTT
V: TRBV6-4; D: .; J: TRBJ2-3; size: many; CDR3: CASSDSQGPDTQYF; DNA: TGTGCCAGCAGTGACTCACAGGGCCCAGATACGCAGTATTTT
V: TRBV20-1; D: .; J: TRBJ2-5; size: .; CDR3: CSAGDGTRETQYF; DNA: TGCAGTGCCGGGGATGGAACGCGCGAGACCCAGTACTTC
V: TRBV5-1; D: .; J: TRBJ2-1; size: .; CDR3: CASSLFPGLSDEQFF; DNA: TGCGCCAGCAGCTTGTTTCCAGGGCTTTCCGATGAGCAGTTCTTC
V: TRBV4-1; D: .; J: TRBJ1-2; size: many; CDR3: CASSQPGNDYGYTF; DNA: TGCGCCAGCAGCCAACCAGGGAATGACTATGGCTACACCTTC
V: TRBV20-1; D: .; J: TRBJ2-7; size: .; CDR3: CSASRPSSYEQYF; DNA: TGCAGTGCTAGTCGCCCGAGCTCCTACGAGCAGTACTTC